The rows below give T cell receptor beta chains drawn from one sample of a study of blood T cells in healthy people across ages. MiXCR, applied by TCRdb to the 5' RACE reads, yields one record per CDR3 protein. The sample includes 760,000 or so distinct CDR3 sequences, around 25% of them seen just once. These data were also filed under a second study, of T cells of mothers and their children.

Input material: blood. These receptors all come from a boy between 5 and 17 years old in good health. Both conserved end residues are part of each CDR3. Fields, in order: D gene, clone size, J gene, V gene, CDR3 protein, CDR3 DNA. The D gene is left open where the match is weak. For some rows the clone size is stated as once, few or many, or as a class when expanded; others skip it.

>TRBD1|.|TRBJ2-7|TRBV7-2
CASSLTGTGTYEQYF
TGTGCCAGCAGCTTAACCGGGACAGGGACCTACGAGCAGTACTTC
>.|.|TRBJ2-5|TRBV11-2
CASSLDLARTQYF
TGTGCCAGCAGCTTAGATCTGGCCCGAACCCAGTACTTC
>.|few|TRBJ1-2|TRBV2
CASRELDHREGGYTF
TGTGCCAGCAGGGAACTCGACCACAGGGAGGGCGGCTACACCTTC
>.|.|TRBJ1-1|TRBV5-6
CASSGRGILNTEAFF
TGTGCCAGCAGCGGACGGGGGATACTGAACACTGAAGCTTTCTTT
>.|.|TRBJ1-1|TRBV29-1
CSVVTGLNTEAFF
TGCAGCGTAGTCACAGGTTTGAACACTGAAGCTTTCTTT
>.|few|TRBJ2-3|TRBV29-1
CSVLLASRTDTQYF
TGCAGCGTCCTACTAGCCTCTCGCACAGATACGCAGTATTTT
>.|.|TRBJ2-5|TRBV21-1
CASSNGQNQETQYF
TGTGCCAGCAGCAACGGACAGAATCAAGAGACCCAGTACTTC
>.|.|TRBJ2-5|TRBV25-1
CASSDPQRGQETQYF
TGTGCCAGCAGTGACCCGCAGCGCGGCCAAGAGACCCAGTACTTC
>.|.|TRBJ2-5|TRBV28
CASWTSRIQETQYF
TGTGCCAGCTGGACCTCACGTATACAAGAGACCCAGTACTTC
>.|.|TRBJ2-5|TRBV29-1
CSAPGQIQETQYF
TGCAGCGCCCCGGGACAAATCCAAGAGACCCAGTACTTC
>TRBD1|few|TRBJ2-7|TRBV5-5
CASSSPYGQAPTSYEQYF
TGTGCCAGCAGCTCCCCATACGGACAGGCCCCAACCTCCTACGAGCAGTACTTC
>.|few|TRBJ2-7|TRBV29-1
CSVEKPGQGDEQYF
TGCAGCGTAGAAAAGCCGGGACAAGGGGACGAGCAGTACTTC
>TRBD1|.|TRBJ2-1|TRBV2
CASSDQGAWYNEQFF
TGTGCCAGCAGTGACCAGGGGGCTTGGTACAATGAGCAGTTCTTC
>.|many|TRBJ2-7|TRBV29-1
CSVGGSHEQYF
TGCAGCGTTGGGGGGTCACACGAGCAGTACTTC
>TRBD2|few|TRBJ2-5|TRBV7-3
CASSLTALAAPEETQYF
TGTGCCAGCAGCTTAACCGCACTAGCGGCCCCCGAAGAGACCCAGTACTTC
>TRBD1|.|TRBJ1-6|TRBV7-2
CASSSPAGTGVSPLHF
TGTGCCAGCAGCTCTCCGGCCGGGACAGGGGTTTCACCCCTCCACTTT
>.|few|TRBJ2-7|TRBV10-3
CAINPGPGPYEQYF
TGTGCCATCAACCCGGGTCCTGGACCCTACGAGCAGTACTTC
>.|.|TRBJ1-1|TRBV7-8
CASTLGAQGNYMNTEAFF
TGTGCCAGCACCCTGGGGGCCCAGGGCAATTACATGAACACTGAAGCTTTCTTT
>.|.|TRBJ1-6|TRBV28
CASSLGVNSYNSPLHF
TGTGCCAGCAGTTTGGGAGTAAACTCCTATAATTCACCCCTCCACTTT
>TRBD1|.|TRBJ2-5|TRBV12-3/TRBV12-4
CASRDRDRGPRETQYF
TGTGCCAGCAGGGACAGGGACAGGGGGCCTAGAGAGACCCAGTACTTC
>.|few|TRBJ2-1|TRBV2
CASTDGLLNEQFF
TGTGCCAGCACCGACGGGCTCCTCAATGAGCAGTTCTTC
>TRBD2|few|TRBJ2-1|TRBV5-1
CASSLAKTSDTYNEQFF
TGCGCCAGCAGCTTGGCGAAGACTAGCGACACATACAATGAGCAGTTCTTC
>TRBD1|.|TRBJ1-4|TRBV20-1
CSARDRGQGQEKLFF
TGCAGTGCTAGAGATCGGGGACAGGGACAGGAAAAACTGTTTTTT
>TRBD2|.|TRBJ2-1|TRBV20-1
CSASPTSGRGAEQFF
TGCAGTGCTTCCCCGACTAGCGGGAGGGGGGCTGAGCAGTTCTTC
>TRBD2|.|TRBJ2-3|TRBV5-1
CASSSDSGSGRLADTQYF
TGCGCCAGCAGCAGTGACTCCGGTAGCGGGAGGTTAGCAGATACGCAGTATTTT
>.|.|TRBJ1-3|TRBV29-1
CSVDAGYSGNTIYF
TGCAGCGTTGATGCAGGGTACTCTGGAAACACCATATATTTT
>TRBD1|.|TRBJ1-6|TRBV5-1
CASSGQGYSPLHF
TGCGCCAGCAGCGGACAGGGATATTCACCCCTCCACTTT
>.|.|TRBJ2-7|TRBV21-1
CASSRDRVPGEQYF
TGTGCCAGCAGCCGAGACAGGGTGCCAGGGGAGCAGTACTTC
>TRBD1|.|TRBJ1-4|TRBV12-3/TRBV12-4
CASSGDRGREKLFF
TGTGCCAGCAGCGGGGACAGGGGGCGAGAAAAACTGTTTTTT
>TRBD2|once|TRBJ2-5|TRBV4-2
CASSQETSGQETQYF
TGTGCCAGCAGCCAAGAGACTAGCGGGCAAGAGACCCAGTACTTC
>.|.|TRBJ2-7|TRBV7-8
CASSLAGESSYEQYF
TGTGCCAGCAGCTTAGCAGGGGAGAGCTCCTACGAGCAGTACTTC
>.|.|TRBJ1-2|TRBV9
CASSTDSIINYGYTF
TGTGCCAGCAGCACGGACAGCATCATTAACTATGGCTACACCTTC
>.|few|TRBJ1-2|TRBV3-1
CASSQVSDIVGYTF
TGTGCCAGCAGCCAAGTCTCGGACATTGTCGGCTACACCTTC
>.|few|TRBJ2-7|TRBV5-6
CASSLANGYHEQYF
TGTGCCAGCAGCTTGGCCAACGGTTACCACGAGCAGTACTTC
>.|few|TRBJ2-5|TRBV3-1
CASSQGSVSAEETQYF
TGTGCCAGCAGCCAAGGGTCTGTCTCGGCGGAGGAGACCCAGTACTTC
>.|few|TRBJ2-1|TRBV12-3/TRBV12-4
CASSPSSGEQFF
TGTGCCAGCAGTCCATCCTCGGGTGAGCAGTTCTTC
>.|.|TRBJ2-5|TRBV11-2
CASSFDQLEPQYF
TGTGCCAGCAGCTTCGACCAATTGGAGCCCCAGTACTTC
>.|.|TRBJ1-3|TRBV7-9
CASSLGDYSGNTIYF
TGTGCCAGCAGTCTAGGGGATTACTCTGGAAACACCATATATTTT
>TRBD1|few|TRBJ2-5|TRBV12-3/TRBV12-4
CASSKTQGGETQYF
TGTGCCAGCAGTAAAACACAGGGGGGAGAGACCCAGTACTTC
>TRBD1|.|TRBJ2-2|TRBV7-3
CASSPWDSEAGELFF
TGTGCCAGCAGCCCGTGGGACAGTGAGGCCGGGGAGCTGTTTTTT
>.|few|TRBJ2-5|TRBV4-3
CASSQDLPHPQETQYF
TGCGCCAGCAGCCAAGATCTCCCTCACCCCCAAGAGACCCAGTACTTC
>TRBD2|few|TRBJ2-1|TRBV10-3
CASSLAGLYNEQFF
TGTGCCTCTTCGCTAGCGGGACTTTACAATGAGCAGTTCTTC
>.|few|TRBJ2-1|TRBV5-1
CASSFGNLQSSYNEQFF
TGCGCCAGCAGCTTCGGGAACTTGCAGAGCTCCTACAATGAGCAGTTCTTC
>TRBD2|few|TRBJ2-1|TRBV27
CASRSSGALYNEQFF
TGTGCCAGCAGGTCTAGCGGGGCCCTCTACAATGAGCAGTTCTTC
>.|.|TRBJ2-1|TRBV20-1
CSARRSEWSSYNEQFF
TGCAGTGCTAGACGTAGCGAGTGGAGCTCCTACAATGAGCAGTTCTTC
>TRBD2|.|TRBJ2-1|TRBV5-4
CASRPGGLAESSYNEQFF
TGTGCCAGCAGGCCCGGGGGACTAGCTGAGAGCTCCTACAATGAGCAGTTCTTC
>TRBD1|.|TRBJ1-1|TRBV19
CASIDRGGGNTEAFF
TGTGCCAGTATAGACAGGGGTGGAGGGAACACTGAAGCTTTCTTT
>.|few|TRBJ2-3|TRBV6-1
CASSELVADTQYF
TGTGCCAGCAGTGAGCTGGTGGCGGATACGCAGTATTTT
>TRBD1|.|TRBJ2-1|TRBV12-3/TRBV12-4
CASSLALGQHSYNEQFF
TGTGCCAGCAGTTTAGCCTTGGGACAGCACTCCTACAATGAGCAGTTCTTC
>.|few|TRBJ2-1|TRBV27
CASSFLDSNNEQFF
TGTGCCAGCAGTTTCCTCGACAGCAACAATGAGCAGTTCTTC
>.|few|TRBJ1-2|TRBV6-6
CASNPYDNYGYTF
TGTGCCAGCAATCCCTACGATAACTATGGCTACACCTTC
>.|.|TRBJ2-5|TRBV7-2
CASNSGALETQYF
TGTGCCAGCAACTCCGGGGCCCTGGAGACCCAGTACTTC
>.|.|TRBJ2-1|TRBV13
CASSPGGWYEQFF
TGTGCCAGCAGCCCAGGCGGTTGGTATGAGCAGTTCTTC
>TRBD1|few|TRBJ2-1|TRBV9
CASSPNPGQGYNEQFF
TGTGCCAGCAGCCCTAATCCGGGACAGGGTTACAATGAGCAGTTCTTC
>.|few|TRBJ2-2|TRBV3-1
CASSQVWGTGELFF
TGTGCCAGCAGCCAAGTCTGGGGCACCGGGGAGCTGTTTTTT